This T cell receptor (beta chain) comes out of a study of T cells in Graves' hyperthyroidism and ophthalmopathy. About this clonotype itself: The antigen remains undetermined.

CDR1 is SNHLY and CDR2 is FYNNEI in the germline V gene. With V trimmed by 7 bases and J by 4 bases, 14 bases remained unmatched. The CDR3 has 18 amino acids. Amplified TCR beta CDR3 regions derived from RNA transcripts. TCR CDR3 underwent first-round RT-PCR with the HTBI primer set. TCRdb re-called the multiplex PCR reads through MiXCR, storing one row per CDR3 protein. Here the sample spans about 500,000 distinct CDR3 sequences, approximately 15% being singletons. The study, taken as a whole, reports: Peripheral blood also featured most of the thyroid clonotypes expanded above 0.001.

The clonotype originates from a young woman with Graves' hyperthyroidism. Sequenced sample: blood. This sequence joins TRBV2 and TRBJ2-7; the match to TRBD2 covers 15 bases. The CDR3 region has the DNA TGTGCCAGCAATGCACTCGGACTAGCGGGAGGGCCGAAGTACGAGCAGTACTTC. Its protein product is CASNALGLAGGPKYEQYF. Looking up the rest from reference TRBV2 and TRBJ2-7 gives the full variable domain: EPEVTQTPSHQVTQMGQEVILRCVPISNHLYFYWYRQILGQKVEFLVSFYNNEISEKSEIFDDQFSVERPDGSNFTLKIRSTKLEDSAMYFCASNALGLAGGPKYEQYFGPGTRLTVT.